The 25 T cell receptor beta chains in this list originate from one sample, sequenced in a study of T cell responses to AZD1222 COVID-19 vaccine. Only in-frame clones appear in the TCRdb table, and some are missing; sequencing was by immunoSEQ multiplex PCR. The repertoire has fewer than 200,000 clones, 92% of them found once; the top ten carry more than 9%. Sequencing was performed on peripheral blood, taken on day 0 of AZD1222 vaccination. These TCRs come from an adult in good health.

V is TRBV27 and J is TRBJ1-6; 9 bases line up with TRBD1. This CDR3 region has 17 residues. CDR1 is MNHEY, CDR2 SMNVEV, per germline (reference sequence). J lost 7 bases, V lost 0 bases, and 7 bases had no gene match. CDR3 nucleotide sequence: TGTGCCAGCAGTTTATCCGGACAGGGGATGGGAAATTCACCCCTCCACTTT. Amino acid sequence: CASSLSGQGMGNSPLHF.

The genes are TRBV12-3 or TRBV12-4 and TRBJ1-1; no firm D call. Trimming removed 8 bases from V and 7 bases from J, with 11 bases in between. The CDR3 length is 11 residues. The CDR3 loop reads CASRYGHEAFF. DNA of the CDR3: TGTGCCAGCCGCTATGGGCATGAAGCTTTCTTT.

Written as DNA, the CDR3 is TGTGCCAGCAGCTTAGTGCGCCCCACAGATACGCAGTATTTT. Translating gives CASSLVRPTDTQYF. The rearrangement joins TRBV7-2 to TRBJ2-3; no clear D. The CDR3 runs 14 residues. From germline, CDR1 is SGHTA and CDR2 FQGNSA. V was clipped by 1 base and J by 2 bases, with 7 bases between them.

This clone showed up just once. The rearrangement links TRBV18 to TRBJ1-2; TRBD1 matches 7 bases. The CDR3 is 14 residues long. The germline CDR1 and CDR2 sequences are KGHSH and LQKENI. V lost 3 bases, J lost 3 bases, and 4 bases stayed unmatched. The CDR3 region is CASSPGTADYGYTF. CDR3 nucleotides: TGTGCCAGCTCACCCGGGACAGCAGACTATGGCTACACCTTC.

The CDR3 here is CASSGASLKGQGSGGYTF. Written as DNA, the CDR3 is TGTGCCAGCAGCGGAGCCTCTCTTAAGGGACAGGGATCCGGTGGCTACACCTTC. The genes are TRBV7-8 and TRBJ1-2; 9 nucleotides line up with TRBD1. Germline V CDR1 and CDR2: SGHVS, FQNEAQ. J lost 7 bases, V lost 5 bases, and 20 bases had no gene match. This CDR3 is built from 18 residues. Full variable domain (rest looked up from reference TRBV7-8 and TRBJ1-2): GAGVSQSPRYKVAKRGQDVALRCDPISGHVSLFWYQQALGQGPEFLTYFQNEAQLDKSGLPSDRFFAERPEGSVSTLKIQRTQQEDSAVYLCASSGASLKGQGSGGYTFGSGTRLTVV.

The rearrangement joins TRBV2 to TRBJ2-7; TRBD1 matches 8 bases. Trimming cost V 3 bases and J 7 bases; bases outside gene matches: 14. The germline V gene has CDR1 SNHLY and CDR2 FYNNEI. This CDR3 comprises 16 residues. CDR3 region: CASSDGTGGARMEQYV. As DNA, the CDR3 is TGTGCCAGCAGTGATGGGACAGGAGGGGCCAGGATGGAGCAGTACGTC.

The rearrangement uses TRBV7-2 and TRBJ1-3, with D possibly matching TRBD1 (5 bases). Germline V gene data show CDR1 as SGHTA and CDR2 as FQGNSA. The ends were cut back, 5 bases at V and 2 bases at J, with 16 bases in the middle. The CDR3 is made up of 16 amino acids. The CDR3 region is CASSERPTVTGNTIYF. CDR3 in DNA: TGTGCCAGCAGCGAACGTCCGACAGTTACTGGAAACACCATATATTTT.

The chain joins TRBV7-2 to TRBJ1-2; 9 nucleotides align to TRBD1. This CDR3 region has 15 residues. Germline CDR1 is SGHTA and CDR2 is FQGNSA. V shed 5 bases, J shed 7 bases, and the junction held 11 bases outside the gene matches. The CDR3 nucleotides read TGTGCCAGCAGCGTTTCCGGGACAGGGAGGGGTGGCTACACCTTC. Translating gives CASSVSGTGRGGYTF.

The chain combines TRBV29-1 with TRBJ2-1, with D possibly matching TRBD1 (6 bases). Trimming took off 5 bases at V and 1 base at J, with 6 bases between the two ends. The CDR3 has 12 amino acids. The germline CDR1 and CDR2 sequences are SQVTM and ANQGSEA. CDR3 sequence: CSVTGSYNEQFF. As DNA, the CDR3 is TGCAGCGTTACAGGGTCCTACAATGAGCAGTTCTTC.

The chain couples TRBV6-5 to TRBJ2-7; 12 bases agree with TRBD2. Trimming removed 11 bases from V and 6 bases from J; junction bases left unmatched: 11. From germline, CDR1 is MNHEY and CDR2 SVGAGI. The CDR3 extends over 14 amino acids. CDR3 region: CAGGSRLAGVEQYF. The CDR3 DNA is TGTGCCGGCGGCTCTAGACTAGCGGGAGTCGAGCAGTACTTC.

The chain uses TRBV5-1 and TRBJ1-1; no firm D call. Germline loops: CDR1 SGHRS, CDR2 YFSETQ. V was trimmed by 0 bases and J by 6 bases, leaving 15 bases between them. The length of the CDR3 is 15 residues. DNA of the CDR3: TGCGCCAGCAGCTTGGGAGCTCCTGTTGGGGCTGAAGCTTTCTTT. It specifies CASSLGAPVGAEAFF.

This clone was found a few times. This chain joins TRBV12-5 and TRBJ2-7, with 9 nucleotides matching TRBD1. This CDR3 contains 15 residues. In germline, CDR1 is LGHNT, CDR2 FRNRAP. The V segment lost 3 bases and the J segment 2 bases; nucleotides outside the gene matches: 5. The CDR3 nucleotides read TGTGCTAGTGGTTTAAGACAGGGGGGGCCCTACGAGCAGTACTTC. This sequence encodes CASGLRQGGPYEQYF.

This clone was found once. The CDR3 loop is CAISQGLTEAFF. The CDR3 nucleotides are TGTGCCATCAGTCAGGGTCTCACTGAAGCTTTCTTT. The chain carries TRBV10-3 and TRBJ1-1, with D possibly matching TRBD1 (5 bases). Germline assignment: CDR1 ENHRY and CDR2 SYGVKD. The germline V and J ends were trimmed by 5 bases and 4 bases, with 8 bases remaining between them. The CDR3 is 12 amino acids.

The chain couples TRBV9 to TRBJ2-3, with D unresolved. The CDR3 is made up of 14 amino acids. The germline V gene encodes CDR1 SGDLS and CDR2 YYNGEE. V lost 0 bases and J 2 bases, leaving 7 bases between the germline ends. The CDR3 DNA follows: TGTGCCAGCAGCGTAGAACCCGCCACAGATACGCAGTATTTT. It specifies CASSVEPATDTQYF.

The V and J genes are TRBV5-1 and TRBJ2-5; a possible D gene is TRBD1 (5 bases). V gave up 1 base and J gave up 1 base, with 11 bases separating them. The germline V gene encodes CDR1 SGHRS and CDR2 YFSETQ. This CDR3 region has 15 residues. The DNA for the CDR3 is TGCGCCAGCAGCTTGAACAGACAGATCCAAGAGACCCAGTACTTC. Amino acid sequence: CASSLNRQIQETQYF.

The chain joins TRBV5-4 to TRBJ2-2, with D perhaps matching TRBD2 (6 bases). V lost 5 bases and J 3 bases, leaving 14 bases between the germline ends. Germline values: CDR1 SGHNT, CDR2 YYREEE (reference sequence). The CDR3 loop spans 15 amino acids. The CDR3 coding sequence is TGTGCCAGCAGGCAATCCGGGAGTTACACCGGGGAGCTGTTTTTT. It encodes CASRQSGSYTGELFF.

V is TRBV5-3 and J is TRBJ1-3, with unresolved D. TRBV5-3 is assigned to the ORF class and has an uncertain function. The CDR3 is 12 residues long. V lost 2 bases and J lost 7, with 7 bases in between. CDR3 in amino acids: CARSLSRNTIYF. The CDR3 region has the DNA TGTGCCAGAAGCTTATCGAGGAACACCATATATTTT.

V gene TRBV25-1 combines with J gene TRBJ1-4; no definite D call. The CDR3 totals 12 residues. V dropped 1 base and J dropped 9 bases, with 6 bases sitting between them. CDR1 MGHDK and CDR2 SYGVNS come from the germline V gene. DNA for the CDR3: TGTGCCAGCAGTGAATTAGACCAAAAACTGTTTTTT. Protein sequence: CASSELDQKLFF.

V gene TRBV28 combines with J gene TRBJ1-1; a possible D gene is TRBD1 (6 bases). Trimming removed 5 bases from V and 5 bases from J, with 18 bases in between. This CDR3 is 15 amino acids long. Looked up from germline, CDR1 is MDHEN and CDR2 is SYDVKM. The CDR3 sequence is CASSPPGGLGTEAFF. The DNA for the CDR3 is TGTGCCAGCAGTCCCCCGGGGGGCCTCGGAACTGAAGCTTTCTTT. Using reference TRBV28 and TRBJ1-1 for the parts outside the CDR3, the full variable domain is DVKVTQSSRYLVKRTGEKVFLECVQDMDHENMFWYRQDPGLGLRLIYFSYDVKMKEKGDIPEGYSVSREKKERFSLILESASTNQTSMYLCASSPPGGLGTEAFFGQGTRLTVV.

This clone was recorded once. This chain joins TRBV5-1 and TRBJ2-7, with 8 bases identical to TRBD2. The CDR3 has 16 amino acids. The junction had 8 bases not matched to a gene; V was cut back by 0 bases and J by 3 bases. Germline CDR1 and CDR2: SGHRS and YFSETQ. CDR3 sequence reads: CASSLAISGTLYEQYF. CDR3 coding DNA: TGCGCCAGCAGCTTGGCGATTAGCGGGACTCTCTACGAGCAGTACTTC.

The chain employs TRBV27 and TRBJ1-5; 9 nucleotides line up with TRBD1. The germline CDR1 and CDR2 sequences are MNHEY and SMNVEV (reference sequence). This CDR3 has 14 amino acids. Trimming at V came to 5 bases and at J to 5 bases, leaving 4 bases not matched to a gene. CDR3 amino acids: CASSVGQGDQPQHF. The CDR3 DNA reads TGTGCCAGCAGTGTGGGACAGGGAGATCAGCCCCAGCATTTT.

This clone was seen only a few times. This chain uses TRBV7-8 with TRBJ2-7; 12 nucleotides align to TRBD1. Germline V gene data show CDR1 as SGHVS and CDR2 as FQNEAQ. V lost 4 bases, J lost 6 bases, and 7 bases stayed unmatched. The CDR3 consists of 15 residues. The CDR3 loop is CASSSGTGGTGEQYV. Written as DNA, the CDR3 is TGTGCCAGCAGCTCCGGGACAGGGGGCACCGGCGAGCAGTACGTC.

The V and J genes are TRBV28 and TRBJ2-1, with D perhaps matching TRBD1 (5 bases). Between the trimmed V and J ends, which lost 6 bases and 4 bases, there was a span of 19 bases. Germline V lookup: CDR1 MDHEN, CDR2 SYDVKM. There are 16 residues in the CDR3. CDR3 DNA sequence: TGTGCCAGCAGATGGGAAGGGGAACGCCGATACAATGAGCAGTTCTTC. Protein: CASRWEGERRYNEQFF.

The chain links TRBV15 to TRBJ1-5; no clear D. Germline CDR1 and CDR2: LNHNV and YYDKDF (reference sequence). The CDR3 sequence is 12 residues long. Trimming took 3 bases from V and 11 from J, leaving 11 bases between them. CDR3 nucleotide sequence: TGTGCCACCAGCAGGGGAGAGGGAGCCCAGCATTTT. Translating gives CATSRGEGAQHF.

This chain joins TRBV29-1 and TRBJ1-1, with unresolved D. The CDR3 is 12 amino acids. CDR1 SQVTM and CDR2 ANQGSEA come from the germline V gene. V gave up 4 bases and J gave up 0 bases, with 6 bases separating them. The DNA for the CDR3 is TGCAGCGTTGGTCAGGTGAACACTGAAGCTTTCTTT. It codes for CSVGQVNTEAFF. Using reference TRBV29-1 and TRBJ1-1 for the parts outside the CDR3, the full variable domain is SAVISQKPSRDICQRGTSLTIQCQVDSQVTMMFWYRQQPGQSLTLIATANQGSEATYESGFVIDKFPISRPNLTFSTLTVSNMSPEDSSIYLCSVGQVNTEAFFGQGTRLTVV.